This T cell receptor (beta chain) stems from a study of T cell changes during pregnancy in multiple sclerosis. This CDR3 contains 15 residues. Germline V CDR1 and CDR2: GTSNPN, SVGIG (reference sequence). V was clipped by 5 bases and J by 9 bases; unmatched bases: 10. Generated by immunoSEQ multiplex PCR, the TCRdb table keeps only in-frame clones and is missing some. The top ten hold around 0.7% of the sample, which has tens of thousands of clones, around 93% seen once. The sequenced sample was peripheral blood, obtained in the second trimester of pregnancy. This chain joins TRBV30 and TRBJ1-6, with TRBD1 identical over 10 bases. This TCR derives from a female donor in good health, enrolled as a control in a pregnancy study. CDR3 coding DNA: TGTGCCTGGGGGAGGATGGGACAGGGGATTTCACCCCTCCACTTT. Translating gives CAWGRMGQGISPLHF.